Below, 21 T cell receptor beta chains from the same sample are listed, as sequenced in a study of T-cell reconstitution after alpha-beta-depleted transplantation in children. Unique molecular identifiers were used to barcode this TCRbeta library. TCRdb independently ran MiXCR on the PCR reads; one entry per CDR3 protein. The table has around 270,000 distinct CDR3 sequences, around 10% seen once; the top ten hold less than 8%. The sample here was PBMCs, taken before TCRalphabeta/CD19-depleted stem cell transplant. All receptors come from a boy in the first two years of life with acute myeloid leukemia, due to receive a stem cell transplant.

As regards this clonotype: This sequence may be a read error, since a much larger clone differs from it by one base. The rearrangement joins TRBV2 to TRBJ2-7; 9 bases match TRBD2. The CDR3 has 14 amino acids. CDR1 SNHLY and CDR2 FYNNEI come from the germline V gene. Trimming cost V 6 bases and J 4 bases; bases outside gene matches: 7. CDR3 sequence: CASRERGVRYEQYF. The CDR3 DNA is TGTGCCAGCAGGGAGCGGGGGGTCCGATACGAGCAGTACTTC.

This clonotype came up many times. CDR3 in amino acids: CASSQRVTSQETQYF. The DNA for the CDR3 is TGTGCCAGCAGCCAAAGGGTGACTAGTCAAGAGACCCAGTACTTC. The rearrangement links TRBV3-1 to TRBJ2-5; tentatively, D is TRBD2 (6 bases). Trimming pared 2 bases from V and 2 bases from J, leaving 12 bases between. The CDR3 consists of 15 residues. Looked up from germline, CDR1 is LGHDT and CDR2 is YNNKEL (reference sequence).

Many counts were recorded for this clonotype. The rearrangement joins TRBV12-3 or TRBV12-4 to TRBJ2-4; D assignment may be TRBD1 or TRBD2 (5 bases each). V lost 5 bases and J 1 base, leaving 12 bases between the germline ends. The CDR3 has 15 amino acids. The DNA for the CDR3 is TGTGCCAGCAGTGCGTGGGACCGGGCCAAAAACATTCAGTACTTC. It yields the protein CASSAWDRAKNIQYF.

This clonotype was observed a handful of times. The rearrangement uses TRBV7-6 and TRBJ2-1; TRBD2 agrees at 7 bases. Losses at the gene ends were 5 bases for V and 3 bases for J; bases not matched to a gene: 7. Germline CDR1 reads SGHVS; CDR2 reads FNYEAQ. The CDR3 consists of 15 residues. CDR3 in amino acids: CASSEGLDFYNEQFF. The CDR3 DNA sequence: TGTGCCAGCAGCGAAGGACTAGACTTCTACAATGAGCAGTTCTTC.

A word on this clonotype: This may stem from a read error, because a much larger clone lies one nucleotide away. This CDR3 is CACSQGTGSLRGYTF. CDR3 sequence (DNA): TGTGCCTGCAGCCAGGGTACAGGAAGCTTACGAGGCTACACCTTC. This chain joins TRBV3-1 and TRBJ1-2; maybe TRBD1 (5 bases). This CDR3 contains 15 residues. CDR1 LGHDT and CDR2 YNNKEL come from the germline V gene (reference sequence).

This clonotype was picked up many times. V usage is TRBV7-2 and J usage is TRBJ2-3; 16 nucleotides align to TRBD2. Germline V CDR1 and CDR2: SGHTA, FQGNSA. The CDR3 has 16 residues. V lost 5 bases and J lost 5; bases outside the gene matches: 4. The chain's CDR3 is CASSTGLAGGLDTQYF. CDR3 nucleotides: TGTGCCAGCAGCACGGGACTAGCGGGGGGGTTAGATACGCAGTATTTT.

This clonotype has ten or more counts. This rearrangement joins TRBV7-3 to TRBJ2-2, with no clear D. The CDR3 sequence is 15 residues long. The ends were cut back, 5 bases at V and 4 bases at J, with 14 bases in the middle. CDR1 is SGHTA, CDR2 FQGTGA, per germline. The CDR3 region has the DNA TGTGCCAGCAGCCCCGGAGACTTCTCCACCGGGGAGCTGTTTTTT. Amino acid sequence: CASSPGDFSTGELFF.

CDR3 DNA sequence: TGTGCCAGCAGAGTAATGACAGGGCAGGGCACCGGGGAGCTGTTTTTT. It specifies CASRVMTGQGTGELFF. The V gene is TRBV6-1, the J gene TRBJ2-2, with 7 bases lining up with TRBD1. V was pared by 6 bases and J by 4 bases, with 11 bases of the junction left unmatched. The CDR3 contains 16 residues. From germline, CDR1 is MNHNS and CDR2 SASEGT.

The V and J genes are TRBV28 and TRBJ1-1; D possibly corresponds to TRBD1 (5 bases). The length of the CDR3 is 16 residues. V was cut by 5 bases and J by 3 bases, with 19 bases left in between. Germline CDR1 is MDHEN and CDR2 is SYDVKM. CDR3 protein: CASSPRAGGEDTEAFF. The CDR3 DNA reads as TGTGCCAGCAGTCCCCGCGCCGGGGGGGAGGACACTGAAGCTTTCTTT.

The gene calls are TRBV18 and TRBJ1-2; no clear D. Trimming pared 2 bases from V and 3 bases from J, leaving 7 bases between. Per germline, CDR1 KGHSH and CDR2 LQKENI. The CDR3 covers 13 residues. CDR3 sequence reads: CASSPGEDYGYTF. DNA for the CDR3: TGTGCCAGCTCACCAGGGGAGGACTATGGCTACACCTTC.

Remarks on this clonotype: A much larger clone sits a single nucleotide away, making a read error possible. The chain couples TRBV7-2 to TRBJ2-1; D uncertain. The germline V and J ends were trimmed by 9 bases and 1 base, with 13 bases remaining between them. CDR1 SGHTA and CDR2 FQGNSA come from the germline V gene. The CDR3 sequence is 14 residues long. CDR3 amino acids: CASASGLSYNEQFF. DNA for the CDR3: TGTGCCAGTGCATCGGGCCTTTCCTACAATGAGCAGTTCTTC.

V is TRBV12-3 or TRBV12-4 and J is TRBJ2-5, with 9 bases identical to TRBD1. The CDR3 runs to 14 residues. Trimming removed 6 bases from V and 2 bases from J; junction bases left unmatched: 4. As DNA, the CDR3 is TGTGCCAGCAGGTCCGGGACAGGGCAAGAGACCCAGTACTTC. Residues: CASRSGTGQETQYF.

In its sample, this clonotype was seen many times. The CDR3 sequence is CASRPAGSPTGELFF. CDR3 nucleotides: TGTGCCAGCAGACCAGCGGGGTCCCCTACCGGGGAGCTGTTTTTT. This chain links TRBV3-1 with TRBJ2-2, with TRBD2 identical over 7 bases. V shed 6 bases and J 5 bases; nucleotides not matched to a gene: 9. The germline V gene has CDR1 LGHDT and CDR2 YNNKEL (reference sequence). The CDR3 runs to 15 residues.

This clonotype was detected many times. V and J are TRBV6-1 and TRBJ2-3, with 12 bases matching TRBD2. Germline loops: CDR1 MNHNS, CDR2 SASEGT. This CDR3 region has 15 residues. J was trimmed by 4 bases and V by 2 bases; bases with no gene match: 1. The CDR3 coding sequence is TGTGCCAGCAGTGAACTAGCGGGGGGGCCAGATACGCAGTATTTT. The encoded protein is CASSELAGGPDTQYF.

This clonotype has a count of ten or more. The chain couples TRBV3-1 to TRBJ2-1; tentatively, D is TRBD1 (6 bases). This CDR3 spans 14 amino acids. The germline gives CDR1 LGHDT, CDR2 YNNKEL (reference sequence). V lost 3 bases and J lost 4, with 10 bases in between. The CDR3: CASSHPDRYNEQFF. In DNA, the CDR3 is TGTGCCAGCAGCCACCCAGACAGGTACAATGAGCAGTTCTTC.

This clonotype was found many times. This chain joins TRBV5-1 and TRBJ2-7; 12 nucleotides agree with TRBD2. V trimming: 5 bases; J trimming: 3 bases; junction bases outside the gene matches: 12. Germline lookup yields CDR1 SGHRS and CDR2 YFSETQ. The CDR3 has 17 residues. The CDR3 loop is CASSAQTSGRSSYEQYF. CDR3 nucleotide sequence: TGCGCCAGCAGTGCCCAGACTAGCGGGAGAAGTAGCTACGAGCAGTACTTC.

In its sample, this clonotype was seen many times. The CDR3 here is CASSFWTGRNTEAFF. DNA of the CDR3: TGTGCCAGCAGCTTTTGGACAGGACGGAACACTGAAGCTTTCTTT. The J gene is TRBJ1-1, the V gene TRBV7-6; the match to TRBD1 covers 7 bases. This CDR3 is built from 15 residues. CDR1 and CDR2 (germline): SGHVS, FNYEAQ. With 3 bases clipped from V and 1 base from J, the junction kept 5 bases outside the gene matches.

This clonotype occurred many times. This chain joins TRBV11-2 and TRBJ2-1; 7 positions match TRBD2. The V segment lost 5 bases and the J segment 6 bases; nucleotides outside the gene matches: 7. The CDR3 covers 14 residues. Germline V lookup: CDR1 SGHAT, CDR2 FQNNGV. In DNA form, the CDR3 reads TGTGCCAGCAGCGCAGAATGGGGGGGCAATGAGCAGTTCTTC. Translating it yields CASSAEWGGNEQFF.

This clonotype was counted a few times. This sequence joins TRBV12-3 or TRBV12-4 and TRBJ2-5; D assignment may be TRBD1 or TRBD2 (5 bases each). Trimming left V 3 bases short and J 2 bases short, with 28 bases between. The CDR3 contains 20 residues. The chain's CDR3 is CASSFRTQGLQFGSQETQYF. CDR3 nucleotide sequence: TGTGCCAGCAGTTTTAGGACACAAGGACTCCAATTTGGGTCTCAAGAGACCCAGTACTTC.

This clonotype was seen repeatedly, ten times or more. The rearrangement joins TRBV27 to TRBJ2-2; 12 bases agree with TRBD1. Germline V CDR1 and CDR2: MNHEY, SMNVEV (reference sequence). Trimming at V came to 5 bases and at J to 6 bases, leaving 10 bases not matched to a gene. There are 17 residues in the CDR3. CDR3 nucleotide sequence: TGTGCCAGCAGTCAACCCCGGGACAGGGGGCTGTCCGGGGAGCTGTTTTTT. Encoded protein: CASSQPRDRGLSGELFF.

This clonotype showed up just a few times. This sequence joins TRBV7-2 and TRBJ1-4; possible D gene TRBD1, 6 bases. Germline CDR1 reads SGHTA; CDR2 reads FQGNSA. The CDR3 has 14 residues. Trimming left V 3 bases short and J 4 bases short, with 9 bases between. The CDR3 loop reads CASSLTGFNEKLFF. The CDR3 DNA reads TGTGCCAGCAGCTTGACAGGCTTTAATGAAAAACTGTTTTTT. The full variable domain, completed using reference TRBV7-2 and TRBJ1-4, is GAGVSQSPSNKVTEKGKDVELRCDPISGHTALYWYRQSLGQGLEFLIYFQGNSAPDKSGLPSDRFSAERTGGSVSTLTIQRTQQEDSAVYLCASSLTGFNEKLFFGSGTQLSVL.